Included here is one T cell receptor (beta chain) sequence, with context. Preparing the TCRbeta library involved the use of unique molecular identifiers. In TCRdb, the PCR reads were re-called with MiXCR into one record per CDR3 protein. The table records just under 550,000 distinct CDR3 sequences, around 19% of them present only once. The J segment lost 10 bases and the V segment lost 0 bases, leaving 7 bases of the junction unmatched. The CDR3 is 15 residues long. From germline, CDR1 is SGHNT and CDR2 YYREEE (reference sequence). This specimen comes from a study of T-cell reconstitution after alpha-beta-depleted transplantation in children.

The chain links TRBV5-4 to TRBJ2-2; the match to TRBD2 covers 9 bases. The starting material was PBMCs from the stem cell graft donor, obtained from the stem cell graft. The sequence came from a human donor who donated a stem cell graft to a child with acute lymphoblastic leukemia. The CDR3 spells CASSLAVREGPELFF. CDR3 sequence (DNA): TGTGCCAGCAGCTTGGCTGTGCGGGAGGGCCCGGAGCTGTTTTTT.